This note documents a single TCR beta chain sequence. Looked up from germline, CDR1 is SGHTA and CDR2 is FQGNSA. CDR3 length equals 15 residues. Trimming removed 1 base from V and 2 bases from J; junction bases left unmatched: 2. This entry is derived from a study of blood T cell repertoires in COVID-19. Study summary: COVID-19 samples, acute and convalescent, were from the United States, Italy and Spain.

Participants were aged roughly 18 to 90 years, lived in roughly 25 US areas, and enrolled virtually. Self-reported history from a screening survey and questionnaire set each donor's cohort. Authors' methods: From reference gene primer amplification, estimates of nucleated cell counts were derived. Profiled with immunoSEQ multiplex PCR; TCRdb holds only in-frame clones, not every one. D and trimming come from the DNA, and the V and J calls and clone size come from that table. Among 110,000 to 150,000 clones listed, 78% were seen once. This sequence originates from a woman in her forties or fifties who had recovered from COVID-19. The chain uses TRBV7-2 and TRBJ2-1; 7 positions match TRBD2. The specimen sequenced was PBMCs or T cells enriched from blood (not recorded which). The CDR3: CASSLGGGTYNEQFF. Here the CDR3 DNA reads TGTGCCAGCAGCTTAGGCGGGGGTACCTACAATGAGCAGTTCTTC.